These T cell receptor beta chains were read from a single sample in a study of blood T cell repertoires in COVID-19. The method was immunoSEQ multiplex PCR; TCRdb's version includes in-frame clones alone and lacks a portion of them. The sample contains some 170,000 clones, 87% of which appear only once. Material for sequencing was PBMCs or T cells enriched from blood (not recorded which). These TCRs come from a human donor with acute COVID-19. The donor label of this sample is uncertain. Each CDR3 is given with its conserved first and last residue. D genes are given only for firm matches. Size is stated for part of the rows, as once, few or many counts, or as a class when the clone is expanded.

j_gene: TRBJ2-7
v_gene: TRBV5-5
d_gene: TRBD1
abundance: .
CDR3aa: CASSLNSQGMRYEQYF
CDR3nt: TGTGCCAGCAGCTTAAATTCACAGGGGATGAGGTACGAGCAGTACTTC

j_gene: TRBJ1-2
v_gene: TRBV12-3/TRBV12-4
d_gene: .
abundance: .
CDR3aa: CASSLAPGTLAF
CDR3nt: TGTGCCAGCAGTTTAGCGCCCGGGACATTGGCCTTC

j_gene: TRBJ2-4
v_gene: TRBV9
d_gene: .
abundance: .
CDR3aa: CASSPRSGEDIQYF
CDR3nt: TGTGCCAGCAGCCCCCGTTCCGGGGAGGACATTCAGTACTTC

j_gene: TRBJ1-2
v_gene: TRBV2
d_gene: .
abundance: once
CDR3aa: CASSELEGLQSAAGYTF
CDR3nt: TGTGCCAGCAGTGAATTAGAGGGCCTGCAGTCAGCGGCGGGCTACACCTTC

j_gene: TRBJ2-7
v_gene: TRBV6-2/TRBV6-3
d_gene: .
abundance: .
CDR3aa: CASSTGSPHEQYF
CDR3nt: TGTGCCAGCAGTACGGGTTCGCCCCACGAGCAGTACTTC

j_gene: TRBJ1-5
v_gene: TRBV19
d_gene: .
abundance: .
CDR3aa: CASSIVPRTAWNQPQHF
CDR3nt: TGTGCCAGTAGTATAGTCCCTAGGACTGCATGGAATCAGCCCCAGCATTTT

j_gene: TRBJ1-1
v_gene: TRBV2
d_gene: TRBD1
abundance: .
CDR3aa: CASSQGTERVAFF
CDR3nt: TGTGCCAGCAGTCAAGGGACAGAACGAGTAGCTTTCTTT

j_gene: TRBJ1-1
v_gene: TRBV19
d_gene: .
abundance: .
CDR3aa: CASSFTGKTEAFF
CDR3nt: TGTGCCAGTAGTTTCACAGGGAAGACTGAAGCTTTCTTT

j_gene: TRBJ1-1
v_gene: TRBV5-6
d_gene: TRBD1
abundance: once
CDR3aa: CASSLLGTGSVAFF
CDR3nt: TGTGCCAGCAGCTTGCTCGGGACAGGGTCGGTAGCTTTCTTT

j_gene: TRBJ1-6
v_gene: TRBV3-1/TRBV3-2
d_gene: .
abundance: .
CDR3aa: CASSQDISPLHF
CDR3nt: TGTGCCAGCAGCCAAGATATCTCACCCCTCCACTTT

j_gene: TRBJ1-2
v_gene: TRBV11-2
d_gene: .
abundance: .
CDR3aa: CASSLDRDLNYGYTF
CDR3nt: TGTGCCAGCAGCTTAGATCGGGACTTAAACTATGGCTACACCTTC

j_gene: TRBJ1-2
v_gene: TRBV2
d_gene: TRBD1
abundance: once
CDR3aa: CASIPGTGVDGYTF
CDR3nt: TGTGCCAGCATTCCCGGGACAGGGGTCGACGGCTACACCTTC

j_gene: TRBJ2-1
v_gene: TRBV5-1
d_gene: .
abundance: few
CDR3aa: CASSPDGSGGDNEQFF
CDR3nt: TGCGCCAGCAGCCCGGACGGAAGCGGAGGGGACAATGAGCAGTTCTTC

j_gene: TRBJ1-1
v_gene: TRBV19
d_gene: .
abundance: .
CDR3aa: CASSTDVWGAEAFF
CDR3nt: TGTGCCAGTAGTACGGACGTATGGGGGGCTGAAGCTTTCTTT

j_gene: TRBJ1-5
v_gene: TRBV21-1
d_gene: .
abundance: .
CDR3aa: CASSAVRHQPQHF
CDR3nt: TGTGCCAGCAGCGCGGTGAGGCATCAGCCCCAGCATTTT

j_gene: TRBJ2-2
v_gene: TRBV7-6
d_gene: TRBD1
abundance: .
CDR3aa: CASSATGGANTGELFF
CDR3nt: TGTGCCAGCAGCGCGACAGGGGGCGCGAACACCGGGGAGCTGTTTTTT

j_gene: TRBJ2-7
v_gene: TRBV12-3/TRBV12-4
d_gene: .
abundance: .
CDR3aa: CASSFLYEQYF
CDR3nt: TGTGCCAGCAGTTTCCTCTACGAGCAGTACTTC

j_gene: TRBJ2-1
v_gene: TRBV6-2/TRBV6-3
d_gene: .
abundance: .
CDR3aa: CASSGNRWGPQFF
CDR3nt: TGTGCCAGCAGCGGGAATAGATGGGGGCCCCAGTTCTTC

j_gene: TRBJ2-3
v_gene: TRBV13
d_gene: TRBD2
abundance: .
CDR3aa: CASSPRTSRDTQYF
CDR3nt: TGTGCCAGCAGCCCTCGGACTAGCAGGGATACGCAGTATTTT

j_gene: TRBJ1-1
v_gene: TRBV7-2
d_gene: .
abundance: .
CDR3aa: CASSLGEGEAFF
CDR3nt: TGTGCCAGCAGCTTAGGAGAGGGTGAAGCTTTCTTT

j_gene: TRBJ2-5
v_gene: TRBV7-7
d_gene: TRBD2
abundance: .
CDR3aa: CASSPGTSGMGSRETQYF
CDR3nt: TGTGCCAGCAGCCCCGGGACTAGCGGAATGGGTTCACGAGAGACCCAGTACTTC

j_gene: TRBJ1-1
v_gene: TRBV7-2
d_gene: TRBD1
abundance: .
CDR3aa: CASSLKGADTEAFF
CDR3nt: TGTGCCAGCAGCTTAAAGGGGGCGGACACTGAAGCTTTCTTT

j_gene: TRBJ1-1
v_gene: TRBV20-1
d_gene: .
abundance: .
CDR3aa: CSAGAGAEAFF
CDR3nt: TGCAGTGCTGGGGCAGGGGCTGAAGCTTTCTTT

j_gene: TRBJ1-6
v_gene: TRBV11-2
d_gene: TRBD1
abundance: .
CDR3aa: CASSPRGHFNSPLHF
CDR3nt: TGTGCCAGCAGCCCAAGGGGGCACTTTAATTCACCCCTCCACTTT

j_gene: TRBJ1-1
v_gene: TRBV4-2
d_gene: TRBD1
abundance: once
CDR3aa: CASSQALGTANTEAFF
CDR3nt: TGTGCCAGCAGCCAAGCCCTGGGGACAGCCAACACTGAAGCTTTCTTT

j_gene: TRBJ2-2
v_gene: TRBV5-5
d_gene: TRBD2
abundance: .
CDR3aa: CASSRELTSANTGELFF
CDR3nt: TGTGCCAGCAGCCGGGAGCTGACTAGCGCGAACACCGGGGAGCTGTTTTTT

j_gene: TRBJ1-5
v_gene: TRBV6-2/TRBV6-3
d_gene: .
abundance: .
CDR3aa: CASSYVPGLSDSNQPQHF
CDR3nt: TGTGCCAGCAGTTACGTTCCGGGACTTTCAGATAGCAATCAGCCCCAGCATTTT

j_gene: TRBJ1-3
v_gene: TRBV7-9
d_gene: TRBD1
abundance: few
CDR3aa: CASSLMFQDREEGNTIYF
CDR3nt: TGTGCCAGCAGCTTAATGTTCCAGGACAGGGAAGAAGGAAACACCATATATTTT

j_gene: TRBJ1-2
v_gene: TRBV7-2
d_gene: TRBD1
abundance: .
CDR3aa: CASSIRRGQGNYGYTF
CDR3nt: TGTGCCAGCAGCATCCGAAGGGGGCAGGGAAACTATGGCTACACCTTC

j_gene: TRBJ1-6
v_gene: TRBV9
d_gene: TRBD1
abundance: .
CDR3aa: CASSARTGNNSPLHF
CDR3nt: TGTGCCAGCAGCGCCCGGACAGGGAATAATTCACCCCTCCACTTT

j_gene: TRBJ1-2
v_gene: TRBV20-1
d_gene: .
abundance: once
CDR3aa: CSASLPGKYGYGYTF
CDR3nt: TGCAGTGCTAGTCTCCCAGGAAAATATGGCTATGGCTACACCTTC

j_gene: TRBJ1-2
v_gene: TRBV5-4
d_gene: TRBD1
abundance: .
CDR3aa: CASSRPGQGGYGYTF
CDR3nt: TGTGCCAGCAGCCGGCCCGGACAGGGAGGATATGGCTACACCTTC